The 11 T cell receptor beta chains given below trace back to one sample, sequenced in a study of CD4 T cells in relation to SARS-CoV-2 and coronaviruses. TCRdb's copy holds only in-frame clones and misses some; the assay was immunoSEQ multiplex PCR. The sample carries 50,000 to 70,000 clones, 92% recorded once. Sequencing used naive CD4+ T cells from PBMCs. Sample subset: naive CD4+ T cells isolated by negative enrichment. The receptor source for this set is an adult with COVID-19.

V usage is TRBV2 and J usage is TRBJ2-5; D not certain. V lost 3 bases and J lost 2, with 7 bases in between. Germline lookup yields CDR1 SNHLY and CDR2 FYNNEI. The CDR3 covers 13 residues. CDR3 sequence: CASSDTRQETQYF. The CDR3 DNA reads TGTGCCAGCAGTGATACACGACAAGAGACCCAGTACTTC.

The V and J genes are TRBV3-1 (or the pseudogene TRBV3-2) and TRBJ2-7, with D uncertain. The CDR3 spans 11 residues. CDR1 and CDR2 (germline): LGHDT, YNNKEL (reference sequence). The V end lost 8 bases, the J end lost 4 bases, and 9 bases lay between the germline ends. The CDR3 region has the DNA TGTGCCAGCGCGGACGGGTACGAGCAGTACTTC. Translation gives CASADGYEQYF.

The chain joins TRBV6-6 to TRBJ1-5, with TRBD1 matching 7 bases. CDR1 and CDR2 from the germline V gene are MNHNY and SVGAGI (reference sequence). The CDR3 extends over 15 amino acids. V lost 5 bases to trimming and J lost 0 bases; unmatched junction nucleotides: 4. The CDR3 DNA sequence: TGTGCCAGCAGTACAGGGGCCTCTAGCAATCAGCCCCAGCATTTT. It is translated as CASSTGASSNQPQHF.

CDR3 DNA sequence: TGTGCCACCAGCAGAGCACGGCGGGACGACACTGAAGCTTTCTTT. Encoded protein: CATSRARRDDTEAFF. The chain recombines TRBV15 with TRBJ1-1, with D maybe TRBD1 (5 bases). Germline loops: CDR1 LNHNV, CDR2 YYDKDF (reference sequence). Trimming stripped 1 base from V and 3 bases from J, with 12 bases between. The CDR3 totals 15 residues. Using reference TRBV15 and TRBJ1-1 for the parts outside the CDR3, the full variable domain is DAMVIQNPRYQVTQFGKPVTLSCSQTLNHNVMYWYQQKSSQAPKLLFHYYDKDFNNEADTPDNFQSRRPNTSFCFLDIRSPGLGDTAMYLCATSRARRDDTEAFFGQGTRLTVV.

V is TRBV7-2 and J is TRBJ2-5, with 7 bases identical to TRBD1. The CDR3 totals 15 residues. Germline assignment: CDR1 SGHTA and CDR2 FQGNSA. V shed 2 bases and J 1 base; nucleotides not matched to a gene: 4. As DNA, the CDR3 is TGTGCCAGCAGCTTAAGGGGGCAGACCCAAGAGACCCAGTACTTC. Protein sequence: CASSLRGQTQETQYF. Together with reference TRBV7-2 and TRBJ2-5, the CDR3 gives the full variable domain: GAGVSQSPSNKVTEKGKDVELRCDPISGHTALYWYRQSLGQGLEFLIYFQGNSAPDKSGLPSDRFSAERTGGSVSTLTIQRTQQEDSAVYLCASSLRGQTQETQYFGPGTRLLVL.

The CDR3 DNA follows: TGTGCCAGTAGTATGGCACCCTCGACTAGCGGAGGCACAGATACGCAGTATTTT. Protein product: CASSMAPSTSGGTDTQYF. The chain recombines TRBV19 with TRBJ2-3, with 9 bases lining up with TRBD2. This CDR3 region has 18 residues. Germline V gives CDR1 LNHDA, CDR2 SQIVND (reference sequence). V lost 3 bases, J lost 1 base, and 11 bases stayed unmatched.

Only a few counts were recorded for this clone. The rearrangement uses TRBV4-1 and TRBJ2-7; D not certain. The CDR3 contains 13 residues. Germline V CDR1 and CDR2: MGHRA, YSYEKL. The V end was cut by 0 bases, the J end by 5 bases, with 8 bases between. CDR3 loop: CASSQEVGDEQYF. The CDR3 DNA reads TGCGCCAGCAGCCAAGAAGTCGGAGACGAGCAGTACTTC.

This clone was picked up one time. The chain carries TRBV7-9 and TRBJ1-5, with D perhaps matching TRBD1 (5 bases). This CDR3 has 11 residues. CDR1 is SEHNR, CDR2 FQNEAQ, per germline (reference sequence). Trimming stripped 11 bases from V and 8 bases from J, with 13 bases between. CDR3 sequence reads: CALGAMEPQHF. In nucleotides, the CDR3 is TGTGCCCTCGGGGCGATGGAGCCCCAGCATTTT. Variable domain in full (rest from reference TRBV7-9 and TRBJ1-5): DTGVSQNPRHKITKRGQNVTFRCDPISEHNRLYWYRQTLGQGPEFLTYFQNEAQLEKSRLLSDRFSAERPKGSFSTLEIQRTEQGDSAMYLCALGAMEPQHFGDGTRLSIL.

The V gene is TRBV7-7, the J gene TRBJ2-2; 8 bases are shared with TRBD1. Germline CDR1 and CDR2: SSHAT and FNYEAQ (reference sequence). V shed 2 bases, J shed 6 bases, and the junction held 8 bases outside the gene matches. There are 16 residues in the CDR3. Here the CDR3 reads CASSLLTGELSGELFF. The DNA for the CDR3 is TGTGCCAGCAGCTTACTGACAGGGGAGTTGTCCGGGGAGCTGTTTTTT. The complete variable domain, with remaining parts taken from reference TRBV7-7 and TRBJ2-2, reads GAGVSQSPRYKVTKRGQDVTLRCDPISSHATLYWYQQALGQGPEFLTYFNYEAQPDKSGLPSDRFSAERPEGSISTLTIQRTEQRDSAMYRCASSLLTGELSGELFFGEGSRLTVL.

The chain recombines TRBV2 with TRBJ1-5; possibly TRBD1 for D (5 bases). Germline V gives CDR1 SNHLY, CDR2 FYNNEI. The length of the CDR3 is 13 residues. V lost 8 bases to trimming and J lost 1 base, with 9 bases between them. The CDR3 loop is CASGAESNQPQHF. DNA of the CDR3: TGTGCCAGCGGGGCAGAGAGCAATCAGCCCCAGCATTTT.

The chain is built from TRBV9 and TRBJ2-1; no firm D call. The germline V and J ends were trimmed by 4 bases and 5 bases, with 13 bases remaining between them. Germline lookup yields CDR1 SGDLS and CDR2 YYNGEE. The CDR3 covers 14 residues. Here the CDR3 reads CASSNKESNNEQFF. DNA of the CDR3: TGTGCCAGCAGCAATAAGGAGTCCAACAATGAGCAGTTCTTC.